Following are 9 T cell receptor beta chains from one sample sequenced in a study of vaccination and CD4 T cells after COVID-19. As to treatment: roughly 10-day PBMC culture with coronavirus spike peptide pools or control peptides (ViraFEST assay). From the unexposed donor, CD4+ T cells were collected ahead of the COVID-19 pandemic (2011-2018). No antigen has been assigned to these receptors. Sequenced with the Oncomine TCR Beta short-read assay was DNA taken from cultured CD4+ T cells. TCRdb passed the PCR reads through MiXCR, listing each CDR3 protein once. Of 7,000 to 8,500 distinct CDR3 sequences listed, 45% to 65% are singletons. Sequenced input: CD4+ T cells from blood, cultured in vitro. The source of these receptors is a human donor in good health.

The chain uses TRBV7-2 and TRBJ1-5; D is possibly TRBD1 (6 bases). The CDR3 runs 15 residues. Trimming removed 5 bases at V and 1 base at J, with 12 bases between. CDR1 is SGHTA, CDR2 FQGNSA, per germline. The chain's CDR3 is CASSLYGTSNQPQHF. The CDR3 DNA reads as TGTGCCAGCAGCCTATACGGGACAAGCAATCAGCCCCAGCATTTT.

The chain has TRBV29-1 and TRBJ1-1; no clear D. Germline V gene data show CDR1 as SQVTM and CDR2 as ANQGSEA. The V and J ends lost 6 bases and 0 bases respectively, with 8 bases between them. CDR3 length equals 12 residues. This chain's CDR3 is CSVAEMNTEAFF. As DNA, the CDR3 is TGCAGCGTCGCTGAGATGAACACTGAAGCTTTCTTT.

This clonotype ranks as large (0.1 to 1%). This rearrangement joins TRBV7-9 to TRBJ1-2; D remains unclear. V was trimmed by 5 bases and J by 1 base, leaving 8 bases between them. The CDR3 has 13 residues. Germline V gene data show CDR1 as SEHNR and CDR2 as FQNEAQ (reference sequence). This CDR3 is CASSRANNYGYTF. The CDR3 coding sequence is TGTGCCAGCAGCCGGGCCAATAACTATGGCTACACCTTC.

V gene TRBV19 combines with J gene TRBJ1-2, with a weak D call TRBD1 (6 bases). Trimming stripped 1 base from V and 0 bases from J, with 9 bases between. Germline-derived CDR1 and CDR2 are LNHDA and SQIVND (reference sequence). The CDR3 runs 15 residues. The CDR3 protein is CASSIAGGANYGYTF. In DNA form, the CDR3 reads TGTGCCAGTAGTATAGCCGGGGGCGCTAACTATGGCTACACCTTC.

This chain uses TRBV11-3 with TRBJ2-3; no definite D call. V was clipped by 1 base and J by 2 bases, with 7 bases between them. The CDR3 is 14 residues long. The germline CDR1 and CDR2 sequences are SGHNT and YENEEA. The CDR3 coding sequence is TGTGCCAGCAGCTTAGGGCAGACCACAGATACGCAGTATTTT. Translated: CASSLGQTTDTQYF. The variable domain in full, with the rest retrieved from reference TRBV11-3 and TRBJ2-3, is EAGVVQSPRYKIIEKKQPVAFWCNPISGHNTLYWYLQNLGQGPELLIRYENEEAVDDSQLPKDRFSAERLKGVDSTLKIQPAELGDSAVYLCASSLGQTTDTQYFGPGTRLTVL.

The J gene is TRBJ2-3, the V gene TRBV20-1; TRBD2 matches 13 bases. The V gene end was trimmed by 4 bases and the J gene end by 4 bases; junction bases not matched to a gene: 8. CDR1 DFQATT and CDR2 SNEGSKA come from the germline V gene (reference sequence). The CDR3 sequence is 16 residues long. CDR3 sequence reads: CSATTSGGARADTQYF. DNA for the CDR3: TGCAGTGCTACCACTAGCGGGGGGGCGAGGGCAGATACGCAGTATTTT.

This chain joins TRBV27 and TRBJ2-3; TRBD2 is a possible D gene (6 bases). Germline-derived CDR1 and CDR2 are MNHEY and SMNVEV (reference sequence). V lost 5 bases and J 6 bases, leaving 15 bases between the germline ends. CDR3 size: 14 residues. The CDR3 coding sequence is TGTGCCAGCAGTCCGAGACTAGTTTCCGATACGCAGTATTTT. Encoded protein: CASSPRLVSDTQYF.

The chain carries TRBV27 and TRBJ1-2; TRBD1 matches at 10 bases. This CDR3 contains 15 residues. V lost 5 bases and J lost 6; bases outside the gene matches: 9. Germline-derived CDR1 and CDR2 are MNHEY and SMNVEV (reference sequence). CDR3 sequence reads: CASSPTTGGSHGYTF. The CDR3 DNA follows: TGTGCCAGCAGTCCAACGACAGGGGGCTCCCATGGCTACACCTTC.

This chain connects TRBV28 to TRBJ1-1, with D uncertain. CDR3 length: 15 amino acids. In germline, CDR1 is MDHEN, CDR2 SYDVKM. Trimming took off 0 bases at V and 2 bases at J, with 10 bases between the two ends. The CDR3 loop reads CASSLWPALNTEAFF. CDR3 nucleotides: TGTGCCAGCAGTTTATGGCCAGCCCTAAACACTGAAGCTTTCTTT.